These 28 T cell receptor beta chains were all obtained from the same sample, sequenced in a study of cytomegalovirus exposure and HLA in healthy donors. It was with 60 Vbeta and 13 Jbeta primers that the PCR ran. TCRdb's copy holds only in-frame clones and misses some; the assay was immunoSEQ multiplex PCR. The table lists roughly 150,000 clones, about 74% of them singletons. The sequencing sample was made of PBMCs. All receptors come from a male donor in good health and CMV-seronegative.

V gene TRBV2 combines with J gene TRBJ2-1; TRBD2 aligns across 10 bases. CDR3 length equals 13 residues. Germline CDR1 is SNHLY and CDR2 is FYNNEI. V was clipped by 4 bases and J by 6 bases; unmatched bases: 0. CDR3 amino acids: CASSGTSGNEQFF. The CDR3 DNA reads TGTGCCAGCAGTGGGACTAGCGGCAATGAGCAGTTCTTC.

The gene calls are TRBV10-3 and TRBJ2-7; D ambiguous. Trimming took off 3 bases at V and 3 bases at J, with 3 bases between the two ends. This CDR3 is 11 amino acids long. Germline assignment: CDR1 ENHRY and CDR2 SYGVKD. The CDR3 sequence is CAISDRYEQYF. DNA of the CDR3: TGTGCCATCAGTGATCGCTACGAGCAGTACTTC.

This chain connects TRBV29-1 to TRBJ1-2; perhaps TRBD1 as D (6 bases). The V end was cut by 2 bases, the J end by 4 bases, with 8 bases between. The CDR3 extends over 12 amino acids. Germline V gene data show CDR1 as SQVTM and CDR2 as ANQGSEA. The DNA for the CDR3 is TGCAGCGTTGAACAGGGGAGCTATGGCTACACCTTC. This translates into CSVEQGSYGYTF.

This clone was counted only a few times. CDR3: CASSPAGQDNSPLHF. In DNA form, the CDR3 reads TGTGCCAGCAGTCCAGCGGGACAGGATAATTCACCCCTCCACTTT. This chain joins TRBV28 and TRBJ1-6, with 8 bases aligning to TRBD1. The CDR3 contains 15 residues. Trimming at V came to 5 bases and at J to 5 bases, leaving 5 bases not matched to a gene. Germline CDR1 MDHEN, CDR2 SYDVKM.

Worth noting for this clone: The identical CDR3 is also encoded by other nucleotide sequences in the sample. The chain carries TRBV5-4 and TRBJ1-4, with D possibly being TRBD1 (6 bases). CDR3 size: 19 residues. Germline V gene lookup returns CDR1 SGHNT and CDR2 YYREEE (reference sequence). The germline V and J ends were trimmed by 6 bases and 4 bases, with 28 bases remaining between them. The CDR3: CASITRKTGTSHFNEKLFF. Written as DNA, the CDR3 is TGTGCCAGCATCACCAGGAAAACCGGGACATCACATTTTAATGAAAAACTGTTTTTT. Combining the CDR3 with reference TRBV5-4 and TRBJ1-4 gives the whole variable domain ETGVTQSPTHLIKTRGQQVTLRCSSQSGHNTVSWYQQALGQGPQFIFQYYREEENGRGNFPPRFSGLQFPNYSSELNVNALELDDSALYLCASITRKTGTSHFNEKLFFGSGTQLSVL.

The chain couples TRBV4-1 to TRBJ2-5; 7 bases are shared with TRBD2. Germline CDR1 is MGHRA and CDR2 is YSYEKL. CDR3 size: 14 residues. J was trimmed by 5 bases and V by 2 bases; bases with no gene match: 5. The CDR3 protein is CASSQTGTMETQYF. CDR3 DNA: TGCGCCAGCAGCCAAACCGGGACTATGGAGACCCAGTACTTC.

The rearrangement links TRBV7-3 to TRBJ2-2, with TRBD2 as a possible D gene (5 bases). Germline CDR1 reads SGHTA; CDR2 reads FQGTGA. Deletions cut 5 bases from V and 0 bases from J, with 13 bases between. The CDR3 is 16 amino acids. CDR3 loop: CASSLYGVANTGELFF. In DNA, the CDR3 is TGTGCCAGCAGCCTGTACGGGGTCGCGAACACCGGGGAGCTGTTTTTT.

The rearrangement uses TRBV5-1 and TRBJ2-7, with D possibly matching TRBD2 (5 bases). Trimming removed 5 bases at V and 7 bases at J, with 16 bases between. CDR3 size: 13 residues. Germline assignment: CDR1 SGHRS and CDR2 YFSETQ. CDR3 amino acids: CASSSPEAVEQYF. Here the CDR3 DNA reads TGCGCCAGCAGTAGCCCGGAGGCCGTGGAGCAGTACTTC.

The V gene is TRBV19, the J gene TRBJ2-6; D gene unclear. CDR3 length: 15 amino acids. The V gene's germline CDR1 is LNHDA and CDR2 SQIVND (reference sequence). The V gene lost 5 bases and the J gene lost 0 bases, with 8 bases spanning the gap. This CDR3 reads CASSSRNSGANVLTF. The CDR3, as DNA: TGTGCCAGTAGTTCCAGAAACTCTGGGGCCAACGTCCTGACTTTC.

The chain is built from TRBV4-3 and TRBJ2-5, with 9 bases that match TRBD1. The J call is uncertain, as TRBJ2-7 better fits the DNA end. CDR3 length equals 16 residues. Germline V gene lookup returns CDR1 LGHNA and CDR2 YSLEER. CDR3 DNA: TGCGCCAGCAGCCAAGGGGCACAGGGGGCGTCGCACGAGCAGTACTTC. This codes for CASSQGAQGASHEQYF.

The chain employs TRBV5-1 and TRBJ2-2; 10 positions agree with TRBD2. Germline values: CDR1 SGHRS, CDR2 YFSETQ. CDR3 length equals 19 residues. Losses at the gene ends were 1 base for V and 5 bases for J; bases not matched to a gene: 14. CDR3 protein: CASSLYASGSSKETGELFF. CDR3 nucleotide sequence: TGCGCCAGCAGCTTGTATGCTAGCGGGAGCAGTAAAGAGACCGGGGAGCTGTTTTTT.

This chain connects TRBV18 to TRBJ1-4; TRBD1 matches 7 bases. The germline V gene has CDR1 KGHSH and CDR2 LQKENI. The CDR3 contains 15 residues. V trimming: 5 bases; J trimming: 5 bases; junction bases outside the gene matches: 8. The CDR3 is CASSSPGQINEKLFF. The DNA for the CDR3 is TGTGCCAGCTCATCCCCGGGACAGATAAATGAAAAACTGTTTTTT.

This clone was seen once. J is TRBJ1-2 and V is TRBV6-5; maybe TRBD1 (6 bases). With 4 bases removed from V and 5 bases from J, the gap between germline ends came to 14 bases. The CDR3 runs to 14 residues. The germline CDR1 and CDR2 sequences are MNHEY and SVGAGI. CDR3 amino acids: CASSSPGQTYGYTF. The CDR3 DNA sequence: TGTGCCAGCAGTTCTCCGGGACAAACTTATGGCTACACCTTC.

The V call is TRBV5-6, the J call TRBJ2-1, with D possibly being TRBD2 (6 bases). The CDR3 length is 15 residues. Deletions cut 4 bases from V and 4 bases from J, with 15 bases between. Germline V lookup: CDR1 SGHDT, CDR2 YYEEEE. CDR3 loop: CASSLRLANYNEQFF. DNA of the CDR3: TGTGCCAGCAGCCTCCGGCTAGCGAATTACAATGAGCAGTTCTTC.

This chain uses TRBV28 with TRBJ2-7; 7 bases map to TRBD2. The J segment lost 0 bases and the V segment lost 7 bases, leaving 9 bases of the junction unmatched. The CDR3 spans 15 residues. The germline gives CDR1 MDHEN, CDR2 SYDVKM. The CDR3 spells CASIPAGGGSYEQYF. CDR3 DNA: TGTGCCAGCATCCCCGCCGGCGGGGGCTCCTACGAGCAGTACTTC.

This CDR3 reads CAWSVSIVQETQYF. CDR3 nucleotides: TGTGCCTGGAGTGTCAGTATCGTCCAAGAGACCCAGTACTTC. The V call is TRBV30, the J call TRBJ2-5, with no clear D. In germline, CDR1 is GTSNPN, CDR2 SVGIG (reference sequence). The CDR3 runs to 14 residues. V dropped 0 bases and J dropped 1 base, with 9 bases sitting between them.

The chain links TRBV27 to TRBJ2-3; 8 bases match TRBD2. The CDR3 is 15 amino acids. Losses at the gene ends were 7 bases for V and 0 bases for J; bases not matched to a gene: 6. Looked up from germline, CDR1 is MNHEY and CDR2 is SMNVEV (reference sequence). CDR3 nucleotide sequence: TGTGCCAGCAACGGACTAGCTGGTAGCACAGATACGCAGTATTTT. Protein product: CASNGLAGSTDTQYF.

This chain links TRBV5-1 with TRBJ2-6, with D possibly matching TRBD2 (7 bases). Germline loops: CDR1 SGHRS, CDR2 YFSETQ. The ends were cut back, 7 bases at V and 2 bases at J, with 10 bases in the middle. The CDR3 contains 14 residues. In DNA, the CDR3 is TGCGCCAGCTCGGGGGGCACTGGGGCCAACGTCCTGACTTTC. It codes for CASSGGTGANVLTF.

The chain joins TRBV7-8 to TRBJ2-2; D perhaps matches TRBD1 (5 bases). The CDR3 has 12 amino acids. Trimming took off 5 bases at V and 7 bases at J, with 8 bases between the two ends. Germline-derived CDR1 and CDR2 are SGHVS and FQNEAQ. The CDR3 spells CASSPQGGELFF. The CDR3 DNA reads TGTGCCAGCAGCCCCCAGGGCGGGGAGCTGTTTTTT.

The chain joins TRBV4-1 to TRBJ1-5, with D unclear. The CDR3 contains 15 residues. Trimming took off 2 bases at V and 7 bases at J, with 15 bases between the two ends. From germline, CDR1 is MGHRA and CDR2 YSYEKL. DNA of the CDR3: TGCGCCAGCAGCCAAAAAGACGGAGCGGAGCAGCCCCAGCATTTT. Its protein product is CASSQKDGAEQPQHF.

This clone came up once. J is TRBJ2-2 and V is TRBV15; 14 nucleotides line up with TRBD2. In germline, CDR1 is LNHNV, CDR2 YYDKDF (reference sequence). Trimming at V came to 6 bases and at J to 1 base, leaving 4 bases not matched to a gene. The CDR3 is 17 residues long. CDR3 region: CATRTSGRAGNTGELFF. Written as DNA, the CDR3 is TGTGCCACCAGGACTAGCGGGAGGGCCGGGAACACCGGGGAGCTGTTTTTT.

This chain uses TRBV6-5 with TRBJ2-7; a weak D match, TRBD1 (6 bases). The length of the CDR3 is 13 residues. The germline V and J ends were trimmed by 4 bases and 6 bases, with 13 bases remaining between them. CDR1 and CDR2 (germline): MNHEY, SVGAGI. The CDR3 bases are TGTGCCAGCAGTTCCACAGGGACCGGCGAGCAGTACTTC. It translates to CASSSTGTGEQYF.

The chain has TRBV7-9 and TRBJ2-1, with 12 bases lining up with TRBD2. The CDR3 contains 16 residues. Germline-derived CDR1 and CDR2 are SEHNR and FQNEAQ (reference sequence). Losses at the gene ends were 3 bases for V and 7 bases for J; bases not matched to a gene: 7. The chain's CDR3 is CASSFWSSGGENEQFF. The CDR3 nucleotides are TGTGCCAGCAGCTTTTGGTCTAGCGGGGGGGAAAATGAGCAGTTCTTC. The variable domain in full, completed from reference TRBV7-9 and TRBJ2-1, reads DTGVSQNPRHKITKRGQNVTFRCDPISEHNRLYWYRQTLGQGPEFLTYFQNEAQLEKSRLLSDRFSAERPKGSFSTLEIQRTEQGDSAMYLCASSFWSSGGENEQFFGPGTRLTVL.

V usage is TRBV9 and J usage is TRBJ2-5; 8 bases match TRBD1. V trimming: 0 bases; J trimming: 0 bases; junction bases outside the gene matches: 1. This CDR3 is 15 amino acids long. Germline loops: CDR1 SGDLS, CDR2 YYNGEE. The chain's CDR3 is CASSVGQGYQETQYF. In DNA form, the CDR3 reads TGTGCCAGCAGCGTAGGACAGGGGTACCAAGAGACCCAGTACTTC.

The rearrangement uses TRBV19 and TRBJ1-5; 9 bases are a match to TRBD1. After removal of 2 bases from V and 4 bases from J, the junction contained 6 bases not matched to a gene. Germline lookup yields CDR1 LNHDA and CDR2 SQIVND (reference sequence). CDR3 length: 16 amino acids. CDR3 sequence reads: CASSISRQGVNQPQHF. The DNA for the CDR3 is TGTGCCAGTAGTATAAGCCGACAGGGGGTAAATCAGCCCCAGCATTTT.

This clone was seen a few times. This sequence joins TRBV19 and TRBJ1-5; maybe TRBD1 (6 bases). Germline V gene data show CDR1 as LNHDA and CDR2 as SQIVND (reference sequence). The CDR3 sequence is 17 residues long. Trimming took 2 bases from V and 7 from J, leaving 21 bases between them. CDR3 region: CASSIKATGIPGQPQHF. The CDR3 coding sequence is TGTGCCAGTAGTATAAAGGCCACAGGGATCCCTGGGCAGCCCCAGCATTTT.

The rearrangement joins TRBV28 to TRBJ1-1; TRBD1 matches at 7 bases. Germline V CDR1 and CDR2: MDHEN, SYDVKM. The CDR3 sequence is 15 residues long. Germline trimming cut 5 bases from V and 0 bases from J; bases unmatched to any gene: 6. CDR3 amino acids: CASSPGGQMNTEAFF. The CDR3 DNA sequence: TGTGCCAGCAGTCCCGGGGGACAGATGAACACTGAAGCTTTCTTT.

This chain connects TRBV28 to TRBJ2-3, with D uncertain. The CDR3 has 13 amino acids. CDR1 is MDHEN and CDR2 is SYDVKM in the germline V gene. The V gene lost 4 bases and the J gene lost 4 bases, with 9 bases spanning the gap. This CDR3 is CASSSPRPDTQYF. The CDR3 DNA follows: TGTGCCAGCAGTTCTCCGCGGCCAGATACGCAGTATTTT.